This paragraph reports one TCR beta chain. The antigen is unknown. The record originates from a study of cytomegalovirus exposure and HLA in healthy donors. The study's findings and limits: Among TCR beta chains, those listed as cytomegalovirus-associated numbered about 160. Being productive about 87% or about 30% of the time was typical of most TCR beta V segments in an earlier analysis. The study assumed roughly uniform donor sequencing depth for presence/absence analyses.

PCR amplification relied on 60 Vbeta primers (plus 13 Jbeta primers). Repertoires were generated with immunoSEQ multiplex PCR, while TCRdb's copy carries only in-frame clones and drops some. The sample lists about 62,000 clones, more than 70% seen once, with around 1.5% in the top ten. This receptor was identified in a young man in good health and CMV-seronegative. The sample taken for sequencing was PBMCs.

The CDR3 sequence is CASSLDREGQQYF. For the CDR3, the DNA is TGTGCCAGCAGTTTGGACAGGGAAGGGCAGCAGTACTTC. V is TRBV27 and J is TRBJ2-7; TRBD1 agrees at 8 bases. Germline V gives CDR1 MNHEY, CDR2 SMNVEV (reference sequence). The length of the CDR3 is 13 residues. With V trimmed by 3 bases and J by 8 bases, 6 bases remained unmatched.